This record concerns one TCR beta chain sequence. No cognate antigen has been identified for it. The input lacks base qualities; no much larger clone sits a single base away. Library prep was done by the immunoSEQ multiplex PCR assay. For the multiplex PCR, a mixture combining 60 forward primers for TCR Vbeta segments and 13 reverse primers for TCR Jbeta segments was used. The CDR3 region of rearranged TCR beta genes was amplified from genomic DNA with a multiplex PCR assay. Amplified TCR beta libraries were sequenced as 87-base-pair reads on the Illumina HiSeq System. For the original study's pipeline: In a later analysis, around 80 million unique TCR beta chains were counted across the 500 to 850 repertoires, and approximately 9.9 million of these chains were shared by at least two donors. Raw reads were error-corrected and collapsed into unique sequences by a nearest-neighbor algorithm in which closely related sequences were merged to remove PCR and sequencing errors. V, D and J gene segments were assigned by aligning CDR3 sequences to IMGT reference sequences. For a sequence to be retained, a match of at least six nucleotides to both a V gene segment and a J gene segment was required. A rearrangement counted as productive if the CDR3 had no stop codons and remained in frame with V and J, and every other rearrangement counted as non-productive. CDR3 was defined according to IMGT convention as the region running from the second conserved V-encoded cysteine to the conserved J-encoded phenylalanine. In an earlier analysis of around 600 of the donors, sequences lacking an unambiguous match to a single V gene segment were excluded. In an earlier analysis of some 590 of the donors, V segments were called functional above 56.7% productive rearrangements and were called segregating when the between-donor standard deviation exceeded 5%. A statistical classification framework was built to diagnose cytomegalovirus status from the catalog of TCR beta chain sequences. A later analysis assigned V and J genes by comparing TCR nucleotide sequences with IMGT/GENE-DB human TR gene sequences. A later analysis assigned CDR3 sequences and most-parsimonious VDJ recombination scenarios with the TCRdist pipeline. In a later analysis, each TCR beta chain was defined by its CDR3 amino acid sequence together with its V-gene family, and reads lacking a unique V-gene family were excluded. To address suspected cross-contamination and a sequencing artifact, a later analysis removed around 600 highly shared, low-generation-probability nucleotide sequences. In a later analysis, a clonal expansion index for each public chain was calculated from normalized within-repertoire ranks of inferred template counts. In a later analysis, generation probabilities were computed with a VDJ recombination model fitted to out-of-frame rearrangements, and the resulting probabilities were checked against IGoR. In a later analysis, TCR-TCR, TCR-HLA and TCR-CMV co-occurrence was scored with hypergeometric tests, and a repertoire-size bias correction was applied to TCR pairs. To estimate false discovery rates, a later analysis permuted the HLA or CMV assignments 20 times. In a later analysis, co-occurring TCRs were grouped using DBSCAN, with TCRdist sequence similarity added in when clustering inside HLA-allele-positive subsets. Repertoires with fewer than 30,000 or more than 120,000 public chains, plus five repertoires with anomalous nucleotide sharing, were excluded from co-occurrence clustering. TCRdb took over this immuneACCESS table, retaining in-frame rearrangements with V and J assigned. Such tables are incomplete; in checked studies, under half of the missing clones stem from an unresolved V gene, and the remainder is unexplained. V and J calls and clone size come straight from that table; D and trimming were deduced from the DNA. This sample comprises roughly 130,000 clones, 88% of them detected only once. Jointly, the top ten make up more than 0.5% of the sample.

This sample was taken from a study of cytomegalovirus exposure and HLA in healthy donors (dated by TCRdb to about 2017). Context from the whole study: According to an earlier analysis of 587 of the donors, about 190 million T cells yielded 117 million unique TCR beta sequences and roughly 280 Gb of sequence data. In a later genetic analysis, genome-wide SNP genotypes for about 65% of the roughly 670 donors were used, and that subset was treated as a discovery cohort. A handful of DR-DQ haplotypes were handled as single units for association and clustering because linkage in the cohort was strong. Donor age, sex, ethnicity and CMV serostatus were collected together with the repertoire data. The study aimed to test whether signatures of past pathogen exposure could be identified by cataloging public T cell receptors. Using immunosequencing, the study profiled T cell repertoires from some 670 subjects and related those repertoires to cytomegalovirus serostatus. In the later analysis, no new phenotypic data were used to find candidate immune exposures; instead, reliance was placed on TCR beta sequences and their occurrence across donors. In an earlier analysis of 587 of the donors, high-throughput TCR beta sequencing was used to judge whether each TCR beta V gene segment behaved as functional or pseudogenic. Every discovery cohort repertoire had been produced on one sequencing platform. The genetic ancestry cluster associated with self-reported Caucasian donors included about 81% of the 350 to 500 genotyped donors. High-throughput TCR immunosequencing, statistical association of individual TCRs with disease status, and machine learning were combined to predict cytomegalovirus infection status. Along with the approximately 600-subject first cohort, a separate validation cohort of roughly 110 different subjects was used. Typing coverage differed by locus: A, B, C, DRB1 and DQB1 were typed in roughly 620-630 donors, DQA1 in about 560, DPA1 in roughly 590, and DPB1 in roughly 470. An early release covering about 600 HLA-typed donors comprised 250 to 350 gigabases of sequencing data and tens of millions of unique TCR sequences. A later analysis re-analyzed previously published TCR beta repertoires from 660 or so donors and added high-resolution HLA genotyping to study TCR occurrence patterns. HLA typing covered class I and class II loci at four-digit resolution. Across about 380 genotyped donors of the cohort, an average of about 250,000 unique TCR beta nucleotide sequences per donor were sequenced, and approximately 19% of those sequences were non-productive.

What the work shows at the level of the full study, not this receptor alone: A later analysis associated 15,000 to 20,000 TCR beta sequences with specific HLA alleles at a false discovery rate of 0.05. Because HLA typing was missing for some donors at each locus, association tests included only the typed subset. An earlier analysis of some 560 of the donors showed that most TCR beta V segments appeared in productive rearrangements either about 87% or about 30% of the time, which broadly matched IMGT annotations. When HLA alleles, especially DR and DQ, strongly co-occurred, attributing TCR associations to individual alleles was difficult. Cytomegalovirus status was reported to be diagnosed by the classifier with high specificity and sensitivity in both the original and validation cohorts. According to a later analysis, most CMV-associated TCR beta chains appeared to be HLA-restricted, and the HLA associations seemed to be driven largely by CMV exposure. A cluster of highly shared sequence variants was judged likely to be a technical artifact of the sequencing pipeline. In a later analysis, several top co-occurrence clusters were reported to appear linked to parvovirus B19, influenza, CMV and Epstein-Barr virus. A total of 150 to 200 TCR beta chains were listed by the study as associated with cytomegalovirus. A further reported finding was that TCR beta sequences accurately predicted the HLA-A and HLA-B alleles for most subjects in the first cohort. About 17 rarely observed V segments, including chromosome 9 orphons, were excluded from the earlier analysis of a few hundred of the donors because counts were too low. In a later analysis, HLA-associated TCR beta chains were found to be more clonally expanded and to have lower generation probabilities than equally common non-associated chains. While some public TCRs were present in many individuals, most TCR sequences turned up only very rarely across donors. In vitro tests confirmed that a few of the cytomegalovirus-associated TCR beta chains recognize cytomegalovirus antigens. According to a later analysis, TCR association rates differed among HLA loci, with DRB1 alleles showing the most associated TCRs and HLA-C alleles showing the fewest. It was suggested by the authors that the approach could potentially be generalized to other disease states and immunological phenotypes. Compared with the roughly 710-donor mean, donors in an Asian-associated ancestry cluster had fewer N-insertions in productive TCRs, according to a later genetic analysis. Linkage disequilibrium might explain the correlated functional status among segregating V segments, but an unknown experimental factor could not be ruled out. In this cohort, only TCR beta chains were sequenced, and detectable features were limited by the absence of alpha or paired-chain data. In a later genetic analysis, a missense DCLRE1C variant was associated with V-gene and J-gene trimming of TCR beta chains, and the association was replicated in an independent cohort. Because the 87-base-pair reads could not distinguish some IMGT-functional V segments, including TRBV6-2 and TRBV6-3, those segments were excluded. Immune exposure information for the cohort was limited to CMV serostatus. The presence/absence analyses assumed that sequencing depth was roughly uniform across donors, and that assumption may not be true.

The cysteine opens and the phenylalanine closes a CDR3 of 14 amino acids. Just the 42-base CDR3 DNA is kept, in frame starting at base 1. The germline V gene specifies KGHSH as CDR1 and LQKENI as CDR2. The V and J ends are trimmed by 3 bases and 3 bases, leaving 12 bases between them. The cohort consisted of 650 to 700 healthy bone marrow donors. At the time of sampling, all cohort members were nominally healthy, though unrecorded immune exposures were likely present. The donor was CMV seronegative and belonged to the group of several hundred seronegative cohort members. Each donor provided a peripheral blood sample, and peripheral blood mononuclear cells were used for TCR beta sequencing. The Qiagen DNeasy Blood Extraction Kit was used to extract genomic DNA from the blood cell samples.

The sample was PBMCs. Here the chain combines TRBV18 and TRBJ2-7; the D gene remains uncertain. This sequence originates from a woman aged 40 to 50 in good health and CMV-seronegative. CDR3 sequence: CASSPTSDDYEQYF. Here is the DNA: TGTGCCAGCTCACCTACCTCAGATGACTACGAGCAGTACTTC.